This TCR beta chain was documented in a study of cytomegalovirus exposure and HLA in healthy donors. The V end lost 4 bases, the J end lost 0 bases, and 23 bases lay between the germline ends. The length of the CDR3 is 19 residues. Germline CDR1 and CDR2: SGDLS and YYNGEE. Study-level results: Most subjects had HLA-A and HLA-B alleles reportedly predicted accurately by TCR beta sequences. Differences between HLA loci emerged in a later analysis of TCR association rates, with DRB1 most and HLA-C fewest.

Nominal health characterized the donors when sampled, though unrecorded immune exposures were likely. With 60 Vbeta and 13 Jbeta primers, the PCR was carried out. Assay: immunoSEQ multiplex PCR; the TCRdb copy retains only in-frame clones and omits some. The sample consists of 210,000 or so clones, just under 85% of them appearing once. About this clone: What it binds is not known.

The clonotype originates from a woman in her thirties or forties in good health and CMV-seronegative. The sequenced sample consisted of PBMCs. This chain joins TRBV9 and TRBJ1-3; D is ambiguous. CDR3 in DNA: TGTGCCAGCAGCCCCCGGTGGCGGGGTCCGGACCTCTCTGGAAACACCATATATTTT. It yields the protein CASSPRWRGPDLSGNTIYF.